This T cell receptor beta chain was sequenced during a study of graft-versus-host responses after intestinal transplantation. Overall study context: Transplant recipients had multivisceral, liver-intestinal, or isolated intestinal grafts.

The starting material, graft tissue, was processed to release intraepithelial and lamina propria lymphocytes. The method was immunoSEQ multiplex PCR; TCRdb's version includes in-frame clones alone and lacks a portion of them. The repertoire holds more than 13,000 clones, with less than 80% as singletons. On this clone: Its antigen remains unidentified.

Study conclusions and caveats: In recipient marrow, GvH clones were found, and some appeared first in ileum or blood.

This sequence originates from a human patient who received an intestinal transplant, so some T cells may come from the graft donor. The sample consisted of ileum tissue, taken just over 650 days after intestinal transplantation.

The CDR3: CASSSWAPYTEAFF. Written as DNA, the CDR3 is TGTGCCAGTAGCTCCTGGGCGCCGTACACTGAAGCTTTCTTT. V is TRBV19 and J is TRBJ1-1, with D uncertain. V shed 6 bases and J shed 3 bases, with 14 bases lying between them. Germline CDR1 reads LNHDA; CDR2 reads SQIVND (reference sequence). This CDR3 region has 14 residues.